Below are 21 T cell receptor beta chains sequenced from a single sample in a study of patients and donors after allogeneic stem cell transplantation. TCRdb reanalysed the RT-PCR reads using MiXCR and keeps one entry per CDR3 protein. The table includes about a million distinct CDR3 sequences, roughly 18% detected once. Sequencing was performed on blood, either unsorted or a sorted T cell fraction (not recorded which). The source of these receptors is a human donor who was either an allogeneic HSCT recipient or a stem cell or donor lymphocyte infusion donor (not recorded which). It is not recorded whose cells these are; they may come from a transplant donor.

This clonotype was seen more than once but under ten times. This chain connects TRBV3-1 to TRBJ1-2; maybe TRBD1 (5 bases). Germline V lookup: CDR1 LGHDT, CDR2 YNNKEL (reference sequence). The CDR3 is 17 residues long. V was cut by 2 bases and J by 2 bases, with 18 bases left in between. CDR3 residues: CASSQRSRVGGNYGYTF. In nucleotides, the CDR3 is TGTGCCAGCAGCCAACGAAGCAGGGTAGGAGGGAACTATGGCTACACCTTC.

The J gene is TRBJ2-1, the V gene TRBV9; tentative D call: TRBD2 (6 bases). The germline V and J ends were trimmed by 0 bases and 1 base, with 11 bases remaining between them. The CDR3 contains 16 residues. Germline CDR1 reads SGDLS; CDR2 reads YYNGEE. In DNA form, the CDR3 reads TGTGCCAGCAGCGTAGTTAGCGGTCCTTCCTACAATGAGCAGTTCTTC. It codes for CASSVVSGPSYNEQFF. Full variable domain (rest looked up from reference TRBV9 and TRBJ2-1): DSGVTQTPKHLITATGQRVTLRCSPRSGDLSVYWYQQSLDQGLQFLIQYYNGEERAKGNILERFSAQQFPDLHSELNLSSLELGDSALYFCASSVVSGPSYNEQFFGPGTRLTVL.

This clonotype was seen just once. One junction end does not reproduce the germline sequence, and a read error may be involved. The chain uses TRBV18 and TRBJ2-1; D gene uncertain. This CDR3 has 15 residues. The V gene's germline CDR1 is KGHSH and CDR2 LQKENI. Here the CDR3 reads CASSPPGVGHGEQCF. For the CDR3, the DNA is TGTGCCAGCTCACCCCCCGGAGTGGGCCATGGTGAGCAGTGCTTC.

The V gene is TRBV20-1, the J gene TRBJ1-1; no definite D call. The CDR3 consists of 14 residues. Germline CDR1 is DFQATT and CDR2 is SNEGSKA (reference sequence). Between the trimmed V and J ends, which lost 5 bases and 1 base, there was a span of 14 bases. The CDR3 DNA is TGCAGTGCTGGAGGACCGATAACGAACACTGAAGCTTTCTTT. It is translated as CSAGGPITNTEAFF.

The J gene is TRBJ2-5, the V gene TRBV20-1, with 10 bases fitting TRBD2. There are 14 residues in the CDR3. Losses at the gene ends were 5 bases for V and 5 bases for J; bases not matched to a gene: 8. Germline V gene lookup returns CDR1 DFQATT and CDR2 SNEGSKA (reference sequence). The CDR3, as DNA: TGCAGTGCTTTTATAGCGGGAGGCGGGGAGACCCAGTACTTC. This codes for CSAFIAGGGETQYF.

The V gene is TRBV20-1, the J gene TRBJ1-5; D is uncertain. V was trimmed by 6 bases and J by 0 bases, leaving 6 bases between them. This CDR3 has 12 residues. CDR1 DFQATT and CDR2 SNEGSKA come from the germline V gene (reference sequence). DNA for the CDR3: TGCAGTGCCGGCTATAGCAATCAGCCCCAGCATTTT. Translating it yields CSAGYSNQPQHF.

Points on this clonotype: A far larger clone is one base from this, pointing to a likely read error. The V gene is TRBV9, the J gene TRBJ1-1, with D uncertain. Per germline, CDR1 SGDLS and CDR2 YYNGEE. This CDR3 is built from 13 residues. V was shortened by 0 bases and J by 1 base, with 4 bases between the two germline ends. The chain's CDR3 is CASSVGWNTEAFF. CDR3 coding DNA: TGTGCCAGCAGCGTAGGGTGGAACACTGAAGCTTTCTTT.

This clonotype was seen only a few times. The V call is TRBV11-3, the J call TRBJ1-1; the match to TRBD1 covers 7 bases. The CDR3 runs to 13 residues. V dropped 5 bases and J dropped 8; count of bases not matched to a gene: 8. Germline-derived CDR1 and CDR2 are SGHNT and YENEEA. The CDR3 nucleotides read TGTGCCAGCAGCCGACGGACAGGACTAGAAGCTTTCTTT. Translated: CASSRRTGLEAFF. Looking up the rest from reference TRBV11-3 and TRBJ1-1 gives the full variable domain: EAGVVQSPRYKIIEKKQPVAFWCNPISGHNTLYWYLQNLGQGPELLIRYENEEAVDDSQLPKDRFSAERLKGVDSTLKIQPAELGDSAVYLCASSRRTGLEAFFGQGTRLTVV.

The V gene is TRBV6-6, the J gene TRBJ2-7; 7 bases line up with TRBD1. Trimming took 6 bases from V and 7 from J; bases not matched to a gene: 6. Germline assignment: CDR1 MNHNY and CDR2 SVGAGI (reference sequence). The CDR3 consists of 12 residues. The CDR3 spells CASRLQQGEQYF. For the CDR3, the DNA is TGTGCCAGCAGACTACAACAGGGGGAGCAGTACTTC.

This clonotype has more than one count but fewer than ten. The J gene is TRBJ2-3, the V gene TRBV7-8; TRBD2 matches 10 bases. Trimming removed 0 bases from V and 0 bases from J; junction bases left unmatched: 6. Germline assignment: CDR1 SGHVS and CDR2 FQNEAQ. This CDR3 is 18 amino acids long. The CDR3 loop reads CASSLATSGKRSTDTQYF. The CDR3 DNA sequence: TGTGCCAGCAGCTTAGCTACTAGCGGGAAGCGTAGCACAGATACGCAGTATTTT. Full variable domain (missing parts from reference TRBV7-8 and TRBJ2-3): GAGVSQSPRYKVAKRGQDVALRCDPISGHVSLFWYQQALGQGPEFLTYFQNEAQLDKSGLPSDRFFAERPEGSVSTLKIQRTQQEDSAVYLCASSLATSGKRSTDTQYFGPGTRLTVL.

There are many counts of this clonotype. This chain links TRBV12-3 or TRBV12-4 with TRBJ2-1; TRBD2 matches at 14 bases. The CDR3 contains 14 residues. J was trimmed by 3 bases and V by 8 bases; bases with no gene match: 0. The CDR3 bases are TGTGCCAGCGGACTAGCGGGGGGCTACAATGAGCAGTTCTTC. This codes for CASGLAGGYNEQFF.

This clonotype appeared a few times. V is TRBV12-3 or TRBV12-4 and J is TRBJ2-1; 8 bases map to TRBD1. CDR3 size: 19 residues. J lost 3 bases, V lost 7 bases, and 20 bases had no gene match. The CDR3 DNA reads TGTGCCAGCACCGACCCCCTTCCCAGACAGGGGAAATTCTACAATGAGCAGTTCTTC. Its translation: CASTDPLPRQGKFYNEQFF.

A few counts support this clonotype. J is TRBJ2-3 and V is TRBV4-3, with D possibly matching TRBD1 (6 bases). Trimming left V 3 bases short and J 2 bases short, with 15 bases between. The CDR3 contains 16 residues. Germline V gene lookup returns CDR1 LGHNA and CDR2 YSLEER. CDR3 residues: CASSQGTGTHTDTQYF. The CDR3, as DNA: TGCGCCAGCAGCCAGGGCACAGGGACCCACACAGATACGCAGTATTTT.

This clonotype has only a few counts. CDR3 amino acids: CASSNEGGNGYTF. CDR3 coding DNA: TGTGCCAGCAGTAACGAGGGGGGAAACGGCTACACCTTC. The chain employs TRBV25-1 and TRBJ1-2; a possible D gene is TRBD1 (6 bases). V lost 5 bases and J 8 bases, leaving 15 bases between the germline ends. The CDR3 length is 13 residues. Germline CDR1 is MGHDK and CDR2 is SYGVNS.

The chain carries TRBV12-3 or TRBV12-4 and TRBJ2-1; no reliable D call. CDR3 length: 16 amino acids. The V end lost 4 bases, the J end lost 7 bases, and 20 bases lay between the germline ends. DNA of the CDR3: TGTGCCAGCAGTTCGCCCTGGTCCGAGGATGGGAATGAGCAGTTCTTC. Its translation: CASSSPWSEDGNEQFF.

This chain links TRBV3-1 with TRBJ1-1, with D uncertain. The CDR3 extends over 14 amino acids. CDR1 and CDR2 from the germline V gene are LGHDT and YNNKEL (reference sequence). Trimming removed 0 bases from V and 7 bases from J, with 12 bases in between. The CDR3 nucleotides read TGTGCCAGCAGCCAAGATGTAAGTAGCGATGAAGCTTTCTTT. Translating it yields CASSQDVSSDEAFF.

This clonotype was observed a handful of times. The chain carries TRBV29-1 and TRBJ2-7; no clear D. CDR1 and CDR2 (germline): SQVTM, ANQGSEA. The length of the CDR3 is 15 residues. Trimming cost V 4 bases and J 3 bases, with 19 bases left between them. The CDR3 nucleotides read TGCAGCGTTGTCAGTCTGGCAGGCAGGAACTACGAGCAGTACTTC. Translating gives CSVVSLAGRNYEQYF.

This clonotype showed up just a few times. The chain recombines TRBV20-1 with TRBJ2-7, with 12 nucleotides matching TRBD2. V lost 6 bases to trimming and J lost 2 bases; unmatched junction nucleotides: 8. The CDR3 contains 15 residues. Germline values: CDR1 DFQATT, CDR2 SNEGSKA (reference sequence). CDR3 residues: CSARHTSGGTYEQYF. In DNA form, the CDR3 reads TGCAGTGCGCGACACACTAGCGGGGGGACCTACGAGCAGTACTTC.

This clonotype came up many times. The rearrangement uses TRBV20-1 and TRBJ1-1; D is unclear. With 7 bases removed from V and 0 bases from J, the gap between germline ends came to 21 bases. CDR1 is DFQATT, CDR2 SNEGSKA, per germline (reference sequence). This CDR3 has 16 amino acids. The CDR3 DNA sequence: TGCAGTGGGAACCTTTTCCGGAGCTCCATGAACACTGAAGCTTTCTTT. This gives the protein CSGNLFRSSMNTEAFF.

This chain joins TRBV5-1 and TRBJ1-6; D unresolved. V lost 3 bases and J 14 bases, leaving 15 bases between the germline ends. Germline values: CDR1 SGHRS, CDR2 YFSETQ. The CDR3 is 13 amino acids. This CDR3 is CASSSYKGSTLHF. As DNA, the CDR3 is TGCGCCAGCAGCTCCTATAAGGGATCCACCCTCCACTTT.

This clonotype was detected many times. The chain uses TRBV20-1 and TRBJ2-7, with 12 bases fitting TRBD2. Germline V gene sequence: CDR1 DFQATT, CDR2 SNEGSKA (reference sequence). The CDR3 sequence is 15 residues long. J lost 6 bases, V lost 1 base, and 7 bases had no gene match. The CDR3 is CSARGWTSGDVEQYF. CDR3 nucleotide sequence: TGCAGTGCTAGAGGCTGGACTAGCGGGGATGTCGAGCAGTACTTC.